These 5 T cell receptor beta chains share one sample of origin, sequenced in a study of control samples from healthy donors and cancer patients. Data came from immunoSEQ multiplex PCR; TCRdb stores just in-frame clones and leaves some out. The table has 250,000 to 300,000 clones, roughly 87% seen once. What was sequenced was PBMCs. The receptor set was obtained from a woman aged 60-75 years with lung cancer.

This chain's CDR3 is CASSLTAGADGYTF. DNA of the CDR3: TGTGCCAGCAGCTTAACGGCGGGGGCGGATGGCTACACCTTC. The V call is TRBV7-3, the J call TRBJ1-2, with D possibly matching TRBD1 (6 bases). Germline CDR1 and CDR2: SGHTA and FQGTGA. The V end was cut by 0 bases, the J end by 6 bases, with 11 bases between. The CDR3 consists of 14 residues.

This clone turned up a few times. The chain couples TRBV7-9 to TRBJ2-2; 10 nucleotides agree with TRBD1. V lost 5 bases and J lost 4; bases outside the gene matches: 10. This CDR3 has 17 residues. Per the germline V gene, CDR1 is SEHNR and CDR2 is FQNEAQ (reference sequence). The CDR3 here is CASSPRTGGSVTGELFF. The CDR3 bases are TGTGCCAGCAGCCCCCGGACAGGGGGTAGTGTCACCGGGGAGCTGTTTTTT.

This rearrangement joins TRBV18 to TRBJ1-2, with D possibly being TRBD1 (6 bases). V dropped 4 bases and J dropped 1 base, with 13 bases sitting between them. The CDR3 consists of 15 residues. Per germline, CDR1 KGHSH and CDR2 LQKENI. CDR3 sequence (DNA): TGTGCCAGCTCACTCCCGACAGGCCGTAACTATGGCTACACCTTC. Amino acids: CASSLPTGRNYGYTF.

Here the CDR3 reads CASTGQNLAKNIQYF. In nucleotides, the CDR3 is TGTGCCAGCACGGGACAGAACCTAGCCAAAAACATTCAGTACTTC. The V and J genes are TRBV28 and TRBJ2-4, with TRBD1 identical over 7 bases. Germline V gene lookup returns CDR1 MDHEN and CDR2 SYDVKM. Unmatched junction bases numbered 6, after V lost 7 bases and J lost 0 bases. There are 15 residues in the CDR3.

The chain carries TRBV7-5 and TRBJ2-3; the table gives TRBD2 as D, unverified against the DNA. TRBV7-5 constitutes a pseudogene. The length of the CDR3 is 13 residues. The CDR3 DNA sequence: TGTGTCAGAAGCTTAGACCTAGTAGATACGCAGTATTTT. This encodes CVRSLDLVDTQYF.